The 26 T cell receptor beta chains below all came from one sample that was sequenced in a study of cytomegalovirus exposure and HLA in healthy donors. Primers included in the PCR were 60 Vbeta and 13 Jbeta primers. Sequencing was performed with immunoSEQ multiplex PCR; in TCRdb, only in-frame clones are kept and a portion is missing. This repertoire includes approximately 110,000 clones. Source material: PBMCs. All receptors come from a man aged 35 to 55 in good health and CMV-seropositive.

The chain combines TRBV28 with TRBJ2-1; no firm D call. Germline V gene lookup returns CDR1 MDHEN and CDR2 SYDVKM. The length of the CDR3 is 15 residues. V lost 7 bases to trimming and J lost 1 base, with 14 bases between them. The CDR3 is CASIPSGWSYNEQFF. The CDR3 bases are TGTGCCAGCATCCCGAGTGGTTGGTCCTACAATGAGCAGTTCTTC.

The J gene is TRBJ2-5, the V gene TRBV2; TRBD2 matches at 10 bases. The CDR3 has 14 amino acids. V lost 5 bases, J lost 5 bases, and 5 bases stayed unmatched. Germline-derived CDR1 and CDR2 are SNHLY and FYNNEI. CDR3 DNA: TGTGCCAGCAGTCTAGCGGGAGATTGGGAGACCCAGTACTTC. Protein sequence: CASSLAGDWETQYF.

The chain has TRBV11-3 and TRBJ2-2; D possibly corresponds to TRBD1 (7 bases). The length of the CDR3 is 15 residues. In germline, CDR1 is SGHNT, CDR2 YENEEA. V gave up 2 bases and J gave up 5 bases, with 12 bases separating them. The CDR3 region is CASSLYRGGTGELFF. The CDR3 nucleotides read TGTGCCAGCAGCTTATACAGGGGAGGTACCGGGGAGCTGTTTTTT.

The chain combines TRBV5-6 with TRBJ2-7; 7 positions agree with TRBD2. Germline CDR1 and CDR2: SGHDT and YYEEEE. The CDR3 is 13 amino acids. J lost 6 bases, V lost 4 bases, and 7 bases had no gene match. In DNA form, the CDR3 reads TGTGCCAGCAGCCCGGGGGGAACCCGCGAGCAGTACTTC. It encodes CASSPGGTREQYF. The whole variable domain, remainder taken from reference TRBV5-6 and TRBJ2-7, is DAGVTQSPTHLIKTRGQQVTLRCSPKSGHDTVSWYQQALGQGPQFIFQYYEEEERQRGNFPDRFSGHQFPNYSSELNVNALLLGDSALYLCASSPGGTREQYFGPGTRLTVT.

The genes are TRBV29-1 and TRBJ1-1, with a possible D match to TRBD1 (6 bases). Trimming shortened V by 7 bases and J by 2 bases, and 11 bases separated the two germline ends. Germline assignment: CDR1 SQVTM and CDR2 ANQGSEA. The CDR3 loop spans 12 amino acids. The CDR3 is CSGGQLNTEAFF. The CDR3 region has the DNA TGCAGCGGTGGACAGCTTAACACTGAAGCTTTCTTT.

The CDR3 reads CAISEPRLAGEADTQYF. The CDR3 DNA reads TGTGCCATCAGTGAGCCCCGGCTAGCGGGTGAAGCGGATACGCAGTATTTT. The chain carries TRBV10-3 and TRBJ2-3; 8 nucleotides match TRBD2. This CDR3 is 17 amino acids long. The germline V gene encodes CDR1 ENHRY and CDR2 SYGVKD. With V trimmed by 2 bases and J by 6 bases, 13 bases remained unmatched.

The V call is TRBV7-9, the J call TRBJ1-1; D is possibly TRBD1 (5 bases). This CDR3 region has 12 residues. The V end was cut by 2 bases, the J end by 11 bases, with 12 bases between. CDR1 SEHNR and CDR2 FQNEAQ come from the germline V gene (reference sequence). The CDR3 protein is CASSLPDSQAFF. The DNA of the CDR3 is TGTGCCAGCAGCTTACCCGACAGCCAGGCTTTCTTT.

For the CDR3, the DNA is TGTGCCAGCAGTTACACAGGGTTCGTTGGCTACACCTTC. It codes for CASSYTGFVGYTF. This chain connects TRBV6-5 to TRBJ1-2; weak D call: TRBD1 (6 bases). V gave up 2 bases and J gave up 7 bases, with 11 bases separating them. Per the germline V gene, CDR1 is MNHEY and CDR2 is SVGAGI. There are 13 residues in the CDR3.

Comments on this clone: In the same sample, other DNA sequences code for this CDR3. The chain uses TRBV20-1 and TRBJ2-5; D ambiguous. CDR3 length: 10 residues. The V end was cut by 6 bases, the J end by 5 bases, with 7 bases between. From germline, CDR1 is DFQATT and CDR2 SNEGSKA (reference sequence). The CDR3 reads CSAAQETQYF. In DNA, the CDR3 is TGCAGTGCCGCCCAGGAGACCCAGTACTTC.

The chain links TRBV2 to TRBJ2-5; 7 bases agree with TRBD1. The J call may not be correct, given that the DNA end is closer to TRBJ2-7. CDR3 length: 13 residues. The V gene's germline CDR1 is SNHLY and CDR2 FYNNEI. CDR3 protein: CASSGRGYYEQYF. CDR3 DNA sequence: TGTGCCAGCAGTGGCAGGGGGTACTACGAGCAGTACTTC.

This sequence joins TRBV6-6 and TRBJ1-1; TRBD1 agrees at 7 bases. CDR1 and CDR2 from the germline V gene are MNHNY and SVGAGI (reference sequence). The CDR3 consists of 13 residues. V trimming: 2 bases; J trimming: 10 bases; junction bases outside the gene matches: 7. The CDR3 reads CASSYRQGDGAFF. The CDR3 nucleotides read TGTGCCAGCAGTTACCGACAGGGAGATGGAGCTTTCTTT.

The chain recombines TRBV14 with TRBJ2-5, with 10 bases aligning to TRBD2. Germline V lookup: CDR1 SGHDN, CDR2 FVKESK. The CDR3 extends over 18 amino acids. V was clipped by 1 base and J by 7 bases; unmatched bases: 15. The CDR3 loop reads CASSQGRSGRAPGWTQYF. The CDR3 region has the DNA TGTGCCAGCAGCCAAGGGAGGAGCGGGAGGGCCCCGGGATGGACCCAGTACTTC.

The rearrangement links TRBV27 to TRBJ2-3, with 10 bases lining up with TRBD2. Germline loops: CDR1 MNHEY, CDR2 SMNVEV (reference sequence). Losses at the gene ends were 6 bases for V and 2 bases for J; bases not matched to a gene: 5. The CDR3 is 15 amino acids. DNA for the CDR3: TGTGCCAGCAGATTAGCGGGAGGCTCCACAGATACGCAGTATTTT. Translated, it gives CASRLAGGSTDTQYF.

This CDR3 reads CASSLGGVAGRPYYEQYF. The CDR3 DNA sequence: TGTGCCAGCAGCTTAGGGGGGGTAGCGGGACGCCCCTACTACGAGCAGTACTTC. The rearrangement joins TRBV7-9 to TRBJ2-7; 8 nucleotides align to TRBD2. There are 18 residues in the CDR3. Germline CDR1 is SEHNR and CDR2 is FQNEAQ (reference sequence). V was clipped by 1 base and J by 3 bases; unmatched bases: 14.

The V call is TRBV27, the J call TRBJ2-7, with a possible D match to TRBD1 (5 bases). The CDR3 loop spans 13 amino acids. Trimming pared 5 bases from V and 2 bases from J, leaving 10 bases between. Germline CDR1 is MNHEY and CDR2 is SMNVEV (reference sequence). In DNA form, the CDR3 reads TGTGCCAGCAGTCCCAGGGCGACCTACGAGCAGTACTTC. Translated: CASSPRATYEQYF.

V and J are TRBV6-1 and TRBJ1-5, with a weak D call TRBD1 (6 bases). There are 13 residues in the CDR3. The V end was cut by 8 bases, the J end by 2 bases, with 10 bases between. Looked up from germline, CDR1 is MNHNS and CDR2 is SASEGT. The CDR3 sequence: CASGAGGNQPQHF. In DNA, the CDR3 is TGTGCCAGCGGGGCAGGGGGCAATCAGCCCCAGCATTTT.

The rearrangement uses TRBV28 and TRBJ2-1, with D tentatively TRBD2 (6 bases). Trimming cost V 3 bases and J 5 bases, with 20 bases left between them. The CDR3 contains 17 residues. CDR1 and CDR2 from the germline V gene are MDHEN and SYDVKM. The CDR3 DNA sequence: TGTGCCAGCAGTTTGGCTAGCGCCATCAACCCAAACAATGAGCAGTTCTTC. The encoded protein is CASSLASAINPNNEQFF.

The chain recombines TRBV15 with TRBJ2-3; a weak D match, TRBD1 (6 bases). Germline CDR1 and CDR2: LNHNV and YYDKDF (reference sequence). This CDR3 is built from 19 residues. V lost 1 base, J lost 2 bases, and 22 bases lay in between. This chain's CDR3 is CATSRVKRATGTSTDTQYF. As DNA, the CDR3 is TGTGCCACCAGCAGAGTTAAGAGGGCGACAGGCACCTCCACAGATACGCAGTATTTT.

This chain links TRBV19 with TRBJ1-1; TRBD1 is a possible D gene (6 bases). V was cut by 8 bases and J by 10 bases, with 14 bases left in between. The CDR3 has 11 residues. Germline V gene lookup returns CDR1 LNHDA and CDR2 SQIVND (reference sequence). The CDR3 DNA sequence: TGTGCCAGTTGGGGGGGCTGGGGAGCTTTCTTT. Its translation is CASWGGWGAFF.

This chain connects TRBV11-2 to TRBJ1-1; 9 nucleotides line up with TRBD1. Germline V gives CDR1 SGHAT, CDR2 FQNNGV. Losses at the gene ends were 6 bases for V and 6 bases for J; bases not matched to a gene: 8. The CDR3 totals 14 residues. CDR3: CASSITGGGSEAFF. CDR3 coding DNA: TGTGCCAGCAGTATCACAGGGGGCGGCTCTGAAGCTTTCTTT.

This chain connects TRBV19 to TRBJ2-2, with 7 bases lining up with TRBD1. After removal of 6 bases from V and 7 bases from J, the junction contained 8 bases not matched to a gene. Germline V lookup: CDR1 LNHDA, CDR2 SQIVND (reference sequence). The CDR3 sequence is 14 residues long. CDR3 DNA: TGTGCCAGTAGCCCGGACAGGCTCGGCGGGGAGCTGTTTTTT. Translated: CASSPDRLGGELFF.

CDR3 in DNA: TGTGCCAGCAGCCAAGAAACGGGAGGGCCGGGCGAGCAGTACTTC. Protein product: CASSQETGGPGEQYF. V usage is TRBV4-2 and J usage is TRBJ2-7; 8 nucleotides line up with TRBD2. Trimming at V came to 0 bases and at J to 6 bases, leaving 7 bases not matched to a gene. Germline V gene lookup returns CDR1 LGHNA and CDR2 YNFKEQ. This CDR3 comprises 15 residues.

The chain employs TRBV6-5 and TRBJ1-4, with D tentatively TRBD1 (5 bases). The V end lost 2 bases, the J end lost 7 bases, and 17 bases lay between the germline ends. CDR3 size: 16 residues. Germline V gene sequence: CDR1 MNHEY, CDR2 SVGAGI. Written as DNA, the CDR3 is TGTGCCAGCAGTTACGCAACAAACCGGGGGGGTGAAAAACTGTTTTTT. Translating gives CASSYATNRGGEKLFF.

V and J are TRBV7-6 and TRBJ2-1; TRBD2 aligns across 10 bases. V gave up 5 bases and J gave up 7 bases; unmatched junction bases: 11. The length of the CDR3 is 16 residues. Germline CDR1 is SGHVS and CDR2 is FNYEAQ. The CDR3 DNA reads as TGTGCCAGCAGCCCCAGGACTAGCGGAGGGTGGAATGAGCAGTTCTTC. It encodes CASSPRTSGGWNEQFF.

The chain combines TRBV4-3 with TRBJ2-7; D perhaps matches TRBD1 (6 bases). The V end lost 4 bases, the J end lost 0 bases, and 10 bases lay between the germline ends. CDR3 length equals 14 residues. Germline V gene lookup returns CDR1 LGHNA and CDR2 YSLEER. CDR3 residues: CASSRDTFSYEQYF. CDR3 coding DNA: TGCGCCAGCAGCCGGGACACCTTCTCCTACGAGCAGTACTTC.

The chain employs TRBV4-2 and TRBJ2-1, with D perhaps TRBD2 (5 bases). Germline CDR1 and CDR2: LGHNA and YNFKEQ. CDR3 size: 16 residues. Trimming removed 0 bases at V and 4 bases at J, with 13 bases between. CDR3 nucleotides: TGTGCCAGCAGCCAAGAAGGGCTAGCAGATTACAATGAGCAGTTCTTC. This sequence encodes CASSQEGLADYNEQFF.